Sequencing of this TCR beta chain was carried out in a study of glioma-infiltrating T cells (dated by TCRdb to the mid-2010s). Background on the whole study: Sequencing of TCR alpha- and beta-chain repertoires was performed on glioma tissue, on non-neoplastic brain tissue, and on matched peripheral blood mononuclear cells. To measure divergence between tissue and blood T-cell populations, each tissue-infiltrating repertoire was compared with the peripheral blood repertoire of the same patient. The paired cohort was made up of three low-grade glioma patients, fewer than 10 primary glioblastoma patients and three non-glioma patients who contributed non-neoplastic brain tissue.

TCR alpha and beta CDR3 regions were amplified with the iRepertoire nested amplicon-rescue multiplex PCR (arm-PCR) platform from RNA. One-step reverse transcription and amplification used about 95-400 ng of tissue mRNA or PBMC total RNA as input. Following bead purification, Illumina adapters were added through a secondary multiplex PCR, and the libraries were then gel-purified between 200 and 400 bp. Internal 6-nucleotide barcodes were carried by the libraries and were used for demultiplexing. Libraries were sequenced on an Illumina MiSeq with 2x220 or 2x250 nucleotide paired-end reads. The original methods were these. Paired reads were merged using FLASH 1.2.11 and aligned with BWA-MEM to the GRCh37 human genome, and TRA and TRB reads were then extracted. V and J assignment used an IMGT-derived reference of cassette sequences and CDR3 motifs that included pseudogenes. Reads were translated in three frames, and productive CDR3s were defined by a C…FGXG motif without stop codons. Clonotypes were defined as unique combinations of V-J cassette pair and CDR3 amino acid sequence. Reads were filtered by Hamming distance, thresholded by each sample's sequence error rate in mapped regions. TCRdb passed the public sequencing reads through fastp at Q25 and MiXCR, retaining productive beta sequences. Every distinct CDR3 protein forms one entry, paired with its most common genes and DNA. TCRdb, not the original authors, processed these V and J calls. In all, the sample holds approximately 120,000 distinct CDR3 sequences, and around 23% of those were seen once. Jointly, the top ten make up around 15% of the sample.

Summary of the overall study and its limitations: In non-neoplastic patients, VJ-independent divergence between tissue and blood fell below expectation, whereas in all gliomas, and especially in low-grade gliomas, the divergence rose above expectation. Only a very small number of CDR3 sequences turned up in both tissue and blood, a result put down to high CDR3 diversity combined with limited sampling. Small numbers underpinned the group comparisons: eight or nine glioblastoma patients, three low-grade glioma patients and three non-neoplastic patients.

Ten or more counts support this clonotype. The antigen it recognizes is unknown. Base qualities are not at hand, and no much larger clone is one base apart. The sequenced sample consisted of glioma tissue, nonneoplastic brain tissue, or PBMCs (not recorded which). The clonotype was recovered from a human donor with low-grade glioma or glioblastoma, undergoing nonglioma brain surgery, or in good health (not recorded which).

This receptor carries the CDR3 CSASSGSGSPNEQFF. The bases are TGCAGTGCTAGTTCTGGTAGCGGGAGTCCCAATGAGCAGTTCTTC. Recombination connected TRBV20-1 to TRBJ2-1; 9 middle bases align to TRBD2. The germline V gene (reference sequence) sets CDR1 to DFQATT and CDR2 to SNEGSKA. Trimmed from V: 3 bases; trimmed from J: 6 bases; junction bases lacking a gene match: 9. Including the terminal cysteine and phenylalanine, the CDR3 comprises 15 residues. Only the CDR3 DNA stays, 45 bases, in frame from base 1.